The rows below give T cell receptor beta chains drawn from one sample of a study of T cells in Graves' hyperthyroidism and ophthalmopathy. TCRdb reanalysed the multiplex PCR reads using MiXCR and keeps one entry per CDR3 protein. The sample carries approximately 400,000 distinct CDR3 sequences, 15% to 18% recorded once. What was sequenced was blood. Every receptor here comes from a woman under 30 with Graves' hyperthyroidism. The CDR3 runs from the conserved cysteine through the conserved F or W. Size values are once, few and many counts, or a class for expanded clones, and some rows have none.

j_call	v_call	clone_size	cdr3_aa
TRBJ2-7	TRBV20-1	-	CSVRDPVSEQYF
TRBJ1-1	TRBV5-1	many	CASSGRGDPYLTEAFF
TRBJ1-5	TRBV28	few	CAVTSGMGVEPQHF
TRBJ1-2	TRBV5-1	many	CASSLSGNSLYGYTF
TRBJ1-2	TRBV7-2	many	CASRSLLGKGGYTF
TRBJ2-1	TRBV4-1	-	CASSQVGRNEQFF
TRBJ2-3	TRBV5-4	-	CASSLDPAGGPTDTQYF
TRBJ1-2	TRBV28	many	CASSLYVDRYGYTF
TRBJ2-5	TRBV10-3	-	CAISESLAGAVPTQYF
TRBJ1-1	TRBV28	few	CASSLGRQGMLVPEAFF
TRBJ2-3	TRBV5-1	many	CASSIGGIDTQYF
TRBJ2-3	TRBV11-2	many	CASSLASGTGGPDTQYF
TRBJ1-4	TRBV7-9	few	CASSPTGSNEKLFF
TRBJ2-1	TRBV5-5	few	CASSLQVSGGASSYNEQFF
TRBJ1-2	TRBV4-2	few	CASSQEGQGFSDPNYGYTF